Below are 25 T cell receptor beta chains sequenced from a single sample in a study of CD8+ T cells in alopecia areata. cDNA serving as the sequencing template came from extracted, reverse transcribed RNA. Sequencing was performed with immunoSEQ multiplex PCR; in TCRdb, only in-frame clones are kept and a portion is missing. The table lists approximately 98,000 clones, 45% to 60% of them singletons. Sequencing input: NKG2D-low CD8+ T cells sorted from blood. The receptors come from a human donor with alopecia areata.

The chain links TRBV11-2 to TRBJ2-7, with D unclear. The V gene lost 5 bases and the J gene lost 2 bases, with 16 bases spanning the gap. Germline-derived CDR1 and CDR2 are SGHAT and FQNNGV. The CDR3 loop spans 15 amino acids. The DNA of the CDR3 is TGTGCCAGCAGCGTAGCCCCCGGGCCCGCCTACGAGCAGTACTTC. Protein sequence: CASSVAPGPAYEQYF.

The chain is built from TRBV28 and TRBJ2-5; TRBD1 matches at 7 bases. CDR1 is MDHEN and CDR2 is SYDVKM in the germline V gene. The V gene end was trimmed by 5 bases and the J gene end by 12 bases; junction bases not matched to a gene: 6. This CDR3 has 11 residues. CDR3 nucleotide sequence: TGTGCCAGCAGTACCTACAGGGGAAAGTACTTC. Translated, it gives CASSTYRGKYF.

The chain links TRBV6-5 to TRBJ1-1, with TRBD1 as a possible D gene (5 bases). This CDR3 has 15 residues. The V end was cut by 4 bases, the J end by 4 bases, with 16 bases between. From germline, CDR1 is MNHEY and CDR2 SVGAGI. CDR3 sequence reads: CASSWIRDRGTEAFF. CDR3 DNA sequence: TGTGCCAGCAGTTGGATCAGGGATCGGGGCACTGAAGCTTTCTTT.

This clone was observed a handful of times. The CDR3 here is CASVGSSSYNEQFF. The CDR3 bases are TGTGCCAGCGTCGGTTCCAGCTCCTACAATGAGCAGTTCTTC. V and J are TRBV27 and TRBJ2-1; D is uncertain. The CDR3 length is 14 residues. Germline V gene data show CDR1 as MNHEY and CDR2 as SMNVEV (reference sequence). The V and J ends lost 8 bases and 0 bases respectively, with 11 bases between them.

This clone turned up a few times. V is TRBV7-9 and J is TRBJ2-5; D may be TRBD1 (6 bases). CDR3 size: 17 residues. V dropped 5 bases and J dropped 5 bases, with 24 bases sitting between them. The germline gives CDR1 SEHNR, CDR2 FQNEAQ (reference sequence). The DNA for the CDR3 is TGTGCCAGCAGCGACCCCCGTGGGCAGGGGTTGTATGAGACCCAGTACTTC. Its translation: CASSDPRGQGLYETQYF. Looking up the rest from reference TRBV7-9 and TRBJ2-5 gives the full variable domain: DTGVSQNPRHKITKRGQNVTFRCDPISEHNRLYWYRQTLGQGPEFLTYFQNEAQLEKSRLLSDRFSAERPKGSFSTLEIQRTEQGDSAMYLCASSDPRGQGLYETQYFGPGTRLLVL.

The genes are TRBV2 and TRBJ1-2; D unclear. Germline V gene data show CDR1 as SNHLY and CDR2 as FYNNEI. Trimming pared 2 bases from V and 5 bases from J, leaving 15 bases between. The CDR3 length is 15 residues. The CDR3, as DNA: TGTGCCAGCAGTGAACTAGGTCAGTCCATTTATGGCTACACCTTC. This gives the protein CASSELGQSIYGYTF. Using reference TRBV2 and TRBJ1-2 for the parts outside the CDR3, the full variable domain is EPEVTQTPSHQVTQMGQEVILRCVPISNHLYFYWYRQILGQKVEFLVSFYNNEISEKSEIFDDQFSVERPDGSNFTLKIRSTKLEDSAMYFCASSELGQSIYGYTFGSGTRLTVV.

This chain links TRBV2 with TRBJ1-1; no definite D call. Germline V CDR1 and CDR2: SNHLY, FYNNEI. V was clipped by 8 bases and J by 10 bases, with 14 bases between them. The CDR3 extends over 11 amino acids. CDR3 protein: CASLSRGAAFF. CDR3 bases: TGTGCCAGCCTATCCCGAGGCGCAGCTTTCTTT.

This clone was counted a single time. V and J are TRBV7-3 and TRBJ1-2; D gene uncertain. Germline CDR1 reads SGHTA; CDR2 reads FQGTGA. Deletions cut 5 bases from V and 8 bases from J, with 18 bases between. The CDR3 covers 14 residues. CDR3 in amino acids: CASSDGSAQRGYTF. DNA for the CDR3: TGTGCCAGCAGCGACGGGTCCGCTCAGAGGGGCTACACCTTC.

The J gene is TRBJ1-1, the V gene TRBV27, with a weak D call TRBD1 (5 bases). Trimming removed 6 bases at V and 4 bases at J, with 9 bases between. The CDR3 extends over 12 amino acids. Germline values: CDR1 MNHEY, CDR2 SMNVEV (reference sequence). The CDR3 coding sequence is TGTGCCAGCAGCCCAGGGCCCACTGAAGCTTTCTTT. It is translated as CASSPGPTEAFF.

This chain connects TRBV7-6 to TRBJ2-5; TRBD1 agrees at 9 bases. Germline-derived CDR1 and CDR2 are SGHVS and FNYEAQ. The V segment lost 6 bases and the J segment 1 base; nucleotides outside the gene matches: 9. CDR3 size: 16 residues. The CDR3 DNA is TGTGCCAGCAGTCCCGGACAGGGGAGATCCCAAGAGACCCAGTACTTC. Translated, it gives CASSPGQGRSQETQYF.

The chain is built from TRBV25-1 and TRBJ2-6; D unclear. The germline gives CDR1 MGHDK, CDR2 SYGVNS. V was shortened by 3 bases and J by 1 base, with 10 bases between the two germline ends. This CDR3 is built from 16 residues. The CDR3 DNA sequence: TGTGCCAGCAGTGAGTCGGGTCTTTCTGGGGCCAACGTCCTGACTTTC. The encoded protein is CASSESGLSGANVLTF.

This sequence joins TRBV6-1 and TRBJ1-1, with no clear D. V was shortened by 2 bases and J by 4 bases, with 17 bases between the two germline ends. This CDR3 is 16 amino acids long. Germline CDR1 is MNHNS and CDR2 is SASEGT. Here the CDR3 reads CASSERRGLVGTEAFF. CDR3 nucleotide sequence: TGTGCCAGCAGTGAACGGCGCGGCCTGGTTGGCACTGAAGCTTTCTTT.

This clone has more than one count but fewer than ten. This chain uses TRBV11-3 with TRBJ2-3; a possible D gene is TRBD2 (6 bases). The CDR3 loop spans 16 amino acids. Trimming stripped 8 bases from V and 0 bases from J, with 18 bases between. Germline V gene sequence: CDR1 SGHNT, CDR2 YENEEA. In DNA form, the CDR3 reads TGTGCCAGCGGGGGGATCGAGCGGCCTAGCACAGATACGCAGTATTTT. It translates to CASGGIERPSTDTQYF.

This clone has only a few counts. The chain combines TRBV7-3 with TRBJ2-5; TRBD1 matches 7 bases. The germline CDR1 and CDR2 sequences are SGHTA and FQGTGA. The V segment lost 5 bases and the J segment 2 bases; nucleotides outside the gene matches: 5. This CDR3 has 14 residues. The CDR3 is CASSPTGPQETQYF. DNA of the CDR3: TGTGCCAGCAGCCCGACAGGGCCTCAAGAGACCCAGTACTTC.

This clone was seen more than once but under ten times. The chain uses TRBV29-1 and TRBJ2-7; TRBD2 matches 7 bases. Trimming at V came to 7 bases and at J to 5 bases, leaving 11 bases not matched to a gene. CDR3 length equals 13 residues. The germline CDR1 and CDR2 sequences are SQVTM and ANQGSEA. The CDR3 bases are TGCAGCGCCGGTGATAGCGGGTTCGACGAGCAGTACTTC. Translated: CSAGDSGFDEQYF.

This chain uses TRBV27 with TRBJ1-1; D is undetermined. CDR1 and CDR2 (germline): MNHEY, SMNVEV (reference sequence). This CDR3 comprises 13 residues. V shed 7 bases and J shed 0 bases, with 9 bases lying between them. This chain's CDR3 is CASKRGVNTEAFF. The CDR3 nucleotides are TGTGCCAGCAAGCGTGGAGTGAACACTGAAGCTTTCTTT.

This chain connects TRBV2 to TRBJ2-7; 11 positions match TRBD1. The germline CDR1 and CDR2 sequences are SNHLY and FYNNEI. Trimming removed 10 bases from V and 5 bases from J; junction bases left unmatched: 10. The CDR3 spans 14 residues. The CDR3, as DNA: TGTGCCAACGGTGGGGACAGGGGGAATCACGAGCAGTACTTC. Encoded protein: CANGGDRGNHEQYF.

This chain links TRBV27 with TRBJ2-1, with D possibly being TRBD1 (6 bases). The CDR3 length is 11 residues. V was cut by 9 bases and J by 9 bases, with 12 bases left in between. Germline V gives CDR1 MNHEY, CDR2 SMNVEV (reference sequence). CDR3: CASLSGVEQFF. CDR3 sequence (DNA): TGTGCCAGTTTGTCAGGGGTTGAGCAGTTCTTC.

This chain uses TRBV2 with TRBJ2-2; 7 nucleotides line up with TRBD1. The germline V gene encodes CDR1 SNHLY and CDR2 FYNNEI. The CDR3 spans 14 residues. V dropped 8 bases and J dropped 2; count of bases not matched to a gene: 5. The CDR3 is CASSGTVNTGELFF. The CDR3 DNA reads as TGTGCCAGCTCGGGGACAGTCAACACCGGGGAGCTGTTTTTT.

V usage is TRBV2 and J usage is TRBJ1-2, with TRBD1 matching over 7 bases. CDR3 length equals 10 residues. CDR1 SNHLY and CDR2 FYNNEI come from the germline V gene. Trimming removed 10 bases from V and 12 bases from J; junction bases left unmatched: 8. The CDR3 is CAMYRGRNTF. Written as DNA, the CDR3 is TGTGCCATGTACAGGGGAAGGAACACCTTC.

The rearrangement links TRBV2 to TRBJ2-7, with 8 nucleotides matching TRBD1. CDR1 and CDR2 (germline): SNHLY, FYNNEI. J lost 3 bases, V lost 5 bases, and 3 bases had no gene match. The CDR3 totals 13 residues. CDR3 in amino acids: CASSTGGFYEQYF. In DNA form, the CDR3 reads TGTGCCAGCAGTACAGGGGGTTTCTACGAGCAGTACTTC. Based on the CDR3 plus reference TRBV2 and TRBJ2-7, the full variable domain is EPEVTQTPSHQVTQMGQEVILRCVPISNHLYFYWYRQILGQKVEFLVSFYNNEISEKSEIFDDQFSVERPDGSNFTLKIRSTKLEDSAMYFCASSTGGFYEQYFGPGTRLTVT.

Remarks on this clone: Other DNA sequences in the same sample also yield this CDR3. The chain couples TRBV14 to TRBJ2-1, with unresolved D. CDR1 SGHDN and CDR2 FVKESK come from the germline V gene. CDR3 size: 13 residues. V was pared by 0 bases and J by 7 bases, with 7 bases between. CDR3 coding DNA: TGTGCCAGCAGCCAAGAATTGCGGAATGAGCAGTTCTTC. Translated: CASSQELRNEQFF.

This chain connects TRBV15 to TRBJ1-1; no definite D call. Per the germline V gene, CDR1 is LNHNV and CDR2 is YYDKDF (reference sequence). V shed 4 bases and J shed 3 bases, with 6 bases lying between them. This CDR3 region has 12 residues. CDR3 sequence (DNA): TGTGCCACCAGCAAACACTACACTGAAGCTTTCTTT. As protein: CATSKHYTEAFF.

J is TRBJ1-2 and V is TRBV2, with 7 bases fitting TRBD1. The CDR3 has 16 amino acids. Germline V gene data show CDR1 as SNHLY and CDR2 as FYNNEI. V shed 6 bases and J 3 bases; nucleotides not matched to a gene: 13. CDR3 DNA: TGTGCCAGCAGGGAGACCGACAGGGAAACCTACTATGGCTACACCTTC. Its translation: CASRETDRETYYGYTF.

The J gene is TRBJ1-1, the V gene TRBV19, with a possible D match to TRBD1 (5 bases). CDR1 is LNHDA, CDR2 SQIVND, per germline (reference sequence). Trimming cost V 5 bases and J 4 bases, with 8 bases left between them. There are 12 residues in the CDR3. CDR3 protein: CASSGGGTEAFF. The CDR3 DNA reads as TGTGCCAGTAGTGGGGGGGGCACTGAAGCTTTCTTT.